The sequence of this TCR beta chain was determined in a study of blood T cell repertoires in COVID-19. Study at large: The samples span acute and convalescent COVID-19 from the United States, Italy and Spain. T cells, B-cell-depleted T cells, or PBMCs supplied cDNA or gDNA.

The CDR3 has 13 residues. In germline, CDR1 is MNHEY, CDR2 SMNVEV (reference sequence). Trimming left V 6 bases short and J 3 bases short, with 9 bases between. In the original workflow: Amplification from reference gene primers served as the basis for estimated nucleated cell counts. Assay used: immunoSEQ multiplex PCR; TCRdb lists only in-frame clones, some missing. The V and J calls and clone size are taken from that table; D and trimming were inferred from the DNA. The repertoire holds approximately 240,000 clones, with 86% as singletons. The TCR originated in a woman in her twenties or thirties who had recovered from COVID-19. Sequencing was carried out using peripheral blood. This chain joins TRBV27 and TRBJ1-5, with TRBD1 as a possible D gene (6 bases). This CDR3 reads CASSRDNNQPQHF. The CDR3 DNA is TGTGCCAGCAGCCGGGACAACAATCAGCCCCAGCATTTT.